This TCR beta chain originates from a study of T cell responses to AZD1222 COVID-19 vaccine. Study-level results: The donor cohort was predominantly white British with a female majority, and clonal diversity may have been underestimated. Two AZD1222 administrations were followed by greater Spike-specific TCR breadth and depth. Unmutated regions of variants are reportedly targeted by nearly half of spike-specific TCRs. Researchers took repertoire samples only after the peak T cell response had come.

This CDR3 comprises 15 residues. Trimming took off 2 bases at V and 0 bases at J, with 11 bases between the two ends. The germline V gene encodes CDR1 SGHRS and CDR2 YFSETQ. The data were produced by immunoSEQ multiplex PCR, yet TCRdb's version contains in-frame clones alone and is incomplete. The sample includes some 130,000 clones, 80% to 95% of them seen just once. Comment on this clone: Antigen specificity is unknown.

Sequencing was performed on peripheral blood, taken on day 0 of AZD1222 vaccination. The receptor's source is an adult in good health. The chain couples TRBV5-1 to TRBJ1-1, with unresolved D. The CDR3 loop reads CASSLMLGVNTEAFF. The CDR3 DNA reads TGCGCCAGCAGCTTAATGCTGGGCGTGAACACTGAAGCTTTCTTT.